A single sample gave rise to the 6 T cell receptor beta chains below, sequenced in a study of blood T cell repertoires in COVID-19. This table comes from immunoSEQ multiplex PCR, and its TCRdb copy is limited to in-frame clones, with some not included. This sample has 90,000 to 120,000 clones, with 70% to 90% found just once. The specimen sequenced was peripheral blood. The receptors shown here come from a man over 45 with active or convalescent COVID-19.

The chain is built from TRBV27 and TRBJ2-1, with D possibly TRBD2 on 6 matching bases. This CDR3 comprises 14 residues. Trimming left V 4 bases short and J 5 bases short, with 12 bases between. CDR1 MNHEY and CDR2 SMNVEV come from the germline V gene (reference sequence). The CDR3 loop reads CASSSGGTHNEQFF. DNA of the CDR3: TGTGCCAGCAGTTCCGGAGGGACCCACAATGAGCAGTTCTTC.

The chain links TRBV7-8 to TRBJ2-1; D might be TRBD2 (6 bases). The germline V gene encodes CDR1 SGHVS and CDR2 FQNEAQ. The CDR3 has 14 residues. V lost 8 bases and J 6 bases, leaving 17 bases between the germline ends. This chain's CDR3 is CASRRRIGGNEQFF. The CDR3, as DNA: TGTGCCAGCCGCCGGAGGATCGGGGGCAATGAGCAGTTCTTC.

V and J are TRBV5-1 and TRBJ2-3; D possibly corresponds to TRBD1 (5 bases). The germline V and J ends were trimmed by 4 bases and 0 bases, with 12 bases remaining between them. This CDR3 is built from 15 residues. Looked up from germline, CDR1 is SGHRS and CDR2 is YFSETQ. This CDR3 reads CASSPDSASTDTQYF. The CDR3 DNA follows: TGCGCCAGCAGCCCAGACAGTGCTAGCACAGATACGCAGTATTTT.

The chain joins TRBV15 to TRBJ2-3; 11 bases agree with TRBD2. CDR1 is LNHNV and CDR2 is YYDKDF in the germline V gene (reference sequence). The CDR3 totals 16 residues. V lost 4 bases and J lost 3; bases outside the gene matches: 6. DNA of the CDR3: TGTGCCACCAGCAACAGGGGGACTAGCGGAACAGATACGCAGTATTTT. Translating gives CATSNRGTSGTDTQYF.

This clone was observed a handful of times. The chain recombines TRBV6-5 with TRBJ2-7; 10 bases map to TRBD2. The CDR3 contains 14 residues. The J segment lost 3 bases and the V segment lost 7 bases, leaving 6 bases of the junction unmatched. CDR1 is MNHEY, CDR2 SVGAGI, per germline. The CDR3 sequence: CASNPAGGVYEQYF. CDR3 bases: TGTGCCAGCAATCCAGCGGGAGGGGTCTACGAGCAGTACTTC.

The rearrangement joins TRBV10-3 to TRBJ2-2; TRBD1 matches at 12 bases. Trimming cost V 2 bases and J 7 bases; bases outside gene matches: 17. Per germline, CDR1 ENHRY and CDR2 SYGVKD. This CDR3 has 20 amino acids. CDR3 nucleotides: TGTGCCATCAGTGAGACCCCGGGACAGGGGGCGCTTGGAGGTCTCGGGGAGCTGTTTTTT. Translating it yields CAISETPGQGALGGLGELFF.